The 13 T cell receptor beta chains below all came from one sample that was sequenced in a study of Tregs in tolerant kidney transplant recipients. Some clones are missing from TCRdb's copy, which holds only in-frame ones; the method was immunoSEQ multiplex PCR. The sample records approximately 60,000 clones, roughly 98% being singletons. Source: Tregs from blood, taken before the transplant. Receptors were obtained from a human donor who received a combined kidney and bone marrow transplant.

The chain uses TRBV6-1 and TRBJ1-1; D may be TRBD1 (5 bases). Trimming removed 6 bases from V and 1 base from J, with 12 bases in between. Germline V CDR1 and CDR2: MNHNS, SASEGT. The CDR3 contains 14 residues. The CDR3 loop reads CASSRQGENTEAFF. CDR3 DNA sequence: TGTGCCAGCAGCCGGCAGGGTGAGAACACTGAAGCTTTCTTT.

J is TRBJ1-4 and V is TRBV5-5; the match to TRBD1 covers 7 bases. The CDR3 is 18 amino acids. The V and J ends lost 4 bases and 7 bases, in that order; junction bases with no gene match: 19. Germline values: CDR1 SGHKS, CDR2 YYEKEE (reference sequence). CDR3 in amino acids: CASSPTPIRQGGIEKLFF. DNA for the CDR3: TGTGCCAGCAGCCCGACCCCGATTAGACAGGGTGGGATTGAAAAACTGTTTTTT.

The chain joins TRBV4-1 to TRBJ2-7; 10 positions agree with TRBD2. The V segment lost 2 bases and the J segment 5 bases; nucleotides outside the gene matches: 3. Germline V gene data show CDR1 as MGHRA and CDR2 as YSYEKL. CDR3 size: 14 residues. CDR3 residues: CASSQHTSGDEQYF. DNA of the CDR3: TGCGCCAGCAGCCAACATACTAGCGGGGACGAGCAGTACTTC.

This chain connects TRBV5-1 to TRBJ1-1; D gene ambiguous. Germline V gene data show CDR1 as SGHRS and CDR2 as YFSETQ. The CDR3 consists of 11 residues. The V gene lost 6 bases and the J gene lost 4 bases, with 7 bases spanning the gap. CDR3 sequence: CASIGSTEAFF. The CDR3 nucleotides read TGCGCCAGCATTGGGAGCACTGAAGCTTTCTTT.

The gene calls are TRBV7-3 and TRBJ2-2, with D perhaps matching TRBD1 (6 bases). Per the germline V gene, CDR1 is SGHTA and CDR2 is FQGTGA. Trimming pared 5 bases from V and 2 bases from J, leaving 9 bases between. CDR3 size: 14 residues. The DNA of the CDR3 is TGTGCCAGCAGCATACAGGGTAACACCGGGGAGCTGTTTTTT. Residues: CASSIQGNTGELFF.

The rearrangement uses TRBV2 and TRBJ2-3, with 8 nucleotides matching TRBD1. The J segment lost 3 bases and the V segment lost 4 bases, leaving 3 bases of the junction unmatched. The CDR3 is made up of 14 amino acids. Germline CDR1 reads SNHLY; CDR2 reads FYNNEI. CDR3 in amino acids: CASSGQGATDTQYF. The CDR3 DNA sequence: TGTGCCAGCAGTGGGCAGGGGGCTACAGATACGCAGTATTTT.

The chain is built from TRBV30 and TRBJ2-2; 8 bases are shared with TRBD1. J lost 4 bases, V lost 2 bases, and 6 bases had no gene match. CDR1 GTSNPN and CDR2 SVGIG come from the germline V gene (reference sequence). The CDR3 contains 15 residues. The DNA of the CDR3 is TGTGCCTGGAGTTTGGGACAGGCAATCACCGGGGAGCTGTTTTTT. Translated: CAWSLGQAITGELFF.

The chain carries TRBV5-1 and TRBJ2-3, with D possibly matching TRBD1 (6 bases). Germline loops: CDR1 SGHRS, CDR2 YFSETQ. The V end was cut by 3 bases, the J end by 4 bases, with 6 bases between. This CDR3 comprises 12 residues. The CDR3 region is CASSSGADTQYF. The CDR3, as DNA: TGCGCCAGCAGCTCAGGGGCAGATACGCAGTATTTT.

V and J are TRBV27 and TRBJ2-7; the match to TRBD1 covers 10 bases. V shed 4 bases and J 7 bases; nucleotides not matched to a gene: 7. In germline, CDR1 is MNHEY, CDR2 SMNVEV (reference sequence). The CDR3 totals 14 residues. The CDR3 loop reads CASSSRQGAGEQYF. CDR3 DNA: TGTGCCAGCAGTTCTCGACAGGGGGCGGGTGAGCAGTACTTC.

The V and J genes are TRBV27 and TRBJ2-1; D might be TRBD2 (5 bases). CDR1 is MNHEY, CDR2 SMNVEV, per germline (reference sequence). Between the trimmed V and J ends, which lost 2 bases and 5 bases, there was a span of 13 bases. The CDR3 runs 15 residues. CDR3: CASSLRESLNNEQFF. DNA of the CDR3: TGTGCCAGCAGTTTAAGGGAGTCCCTAAACAATGAGCAGTTCTTC.

The chain has TRBV30 and TRBJ1-4; D ambiguous. This CDR3 has 14 amino acids. Between the trimmed V and J ends, which lost 2 bases and 1 base, there was a span of 8 bases. Germline CDR1 GTSNPN, CDR2 SVGIG (reference sequence). The CDR3 is CAWSKRRTNEKLFF. The CDR3 nucleotides read TGTGCCTGGAGTAAGAGGAGAACTAATGAAAAACTGTTTTTT.

The J gene is TRBJ2-6, the V gene TRBV10-1, with D possibly TRBD1 on 6 matching bases. This CDR3 contains 19 residues. V lost 3 bases, J lost 0 bases, and 18 bases lay in between. Germline V gene data show CDR1 as WNHNN and CDR2 as SYGVQD (reference sequence). CDR3 sequence: CASSEEGDGPLSGANVLTF. The CDR3 region has the DNA TGCGCCAGCAGTGAAGAGGGGGACGGGCCCCTCTCTGGGGCCAACGTCCTGACTTTC.

The gene calls are TRBV21-1 and TRBJ2-6; the listed D gene, TRBD1, was not tested against the DNA. TRBV21-1 represents a pseudogene. The CDR3 sequence is 22 residues long. The CDR3 region is CASSNQSWTGGPEYSGANVLTF. In nucleotides, the CDR3 is TGTGCCAGCAGCAACCAGTCTTGGACAGGGGGTCCCGAGTACTCTGGGGCCAACGTCCTGACTTTC.